Each of the 17 T cell receptor beta chains below was sequenced from the same sample in a study of shared clonotypes between healthy human individuals. Sequencing used immunoSEQ multiplex PCR; TCRdb keeps in-frame clones, though not all of them. The sample has approximately 2,000,000 clones, around 92% seen once; the top ten hold 0.37%. Input material: naive CD4+ T cells from PBMCs. This sample's subset: CD45RA+ positively selected. The receptors were sampled from a man between 18 and 35 years old in good health. Some clones in this sample may be carry-over from other donors' samples.

This rearrangement joins TRBV4-1 to TRBJ2-3, with 9 bases identical to TRBD2. The CDR3 is 16 amino acids. Germline V gene data show CDR1 as MGHRA and CDR2 as YSYEKL. V lost 0 bases and J lost 5; bases outside the gene matches: 6. CDR3 DNA sequence: TGCGCCAGCAGCCAAGATTGGCGGGAGGGAGTAGATACGCAGTATTTT. It specifies CASSQDWREGVDTQYF.

The chain is built from TRBV7-2 and TRBJ2-1, with TRBD2 identical over 9 bases. The V segment lost 5 bases and the J segment 0 bases; nucleotides outside the gene matches: 8. The CDR3 is 17 residues long. Germline CDR1 SGHTA, CDR2 FQGNSA. CDR3 region: CASSRGLAKSSYNEQFF. The CDR3 DNA reads as TGTGCCAGCAGCAGGGGACTAGCAAAGAGCTCCTACAATGAGCAGTTCTTC. The complete variable domain, with remaining parts taken from reference TRBV7-2 and TRBJ2-1, reads GAGVSQSPSNKVTEKGKDVELRCDPISGHTALYWYRQSLGQGLEFLIYFQGNSAPDKSGLPSDRFSAERTGGSVSTLTIQRTQQEDSAVYLCASSRGLAKSSYNEQFFGPGTRLTVL.

The chain links TRBV9 to TRBJ2-3; D is possibly TRBD1 (5 bases). The CDR3 spans 14 residues. The V end was cut by 6 bases, the J end by 6 bases, with 17 bases between. Per the germline V gene, CDR1 is SGDLS and CDR2 is YYNGEE. The DNA of the CDR3 is TGTGCCAGCACAGCAGGGCTAACCCAGGATACGCAGTATTTT. Amino acids: CASTAGLTQDTQYF. The variable domain in full, with the rest retrieved from reference TRBV9 and TRBJ2-3, is DSGVTQTPKHLITATGQRVTLRCSPRSGDLSVYWYQQSLDQGLQFLIQYYNGEERAKGNILERFSAQQFPDLHSELNLSSLELGDSALYFCASTAGLTQDTQYFGPGTRLTVL.

This chain connects TRBV5-1 to TRBJ1-1, with a weak D call TRBD1 (5 bases). Trimming removed 0 bases at V and 4 bases at J, with 13 bases between. In germline, CDR1 is SGHRS, CDR2 YFSETQ. This CDR3 spans 15 amino acids. The CDR3 protein is CASSLATGGSTEAFF. The CDR3 nucleotides are TGCGCCAGCAGCTTGGCCACGGGGGGGAGCACTGAAGCTTTCTTT.

The V call is TRBV2, the J call TRBJ2-2, with 9 positions matching TRBD1. CDR1 is SNHLY and CDR2 is FYNNEI in the germline V gene. The CDR3 consists of 14 residues. J lost 5 bases, V lost 8 bases, and 6 bases had no gene match. The CDR3 protein is CASVRDRETGELFF. The CDR3 nucleotides read TGTGCCAGCGTGAGGGACAGGGAGACCGGGGAGCTGTTTTTT.

To note about this clone: The sample holds other DNA sequences that translate to the same CDR3. The DNA of the CDR3 is TGTGCCAGCAGCACCGGACAACAAGAGACCCAGTACTTC. Translating it yields CASSTGQQETQYF. The chain carries TRBV5-4 and TRBJ2-5, with D possibly TRBD1 on 5 matching bases. The V and J ends lost 4 bases and 2 bases respectively, with 9 bases between them. Germline assignment: CDR1 SGHNT and CDR2 YYREEE (reference sequence). CDR3 size: 13 residues. Together with reference TRBV5-4 and TRBJ2-5, the CDR3 gives the full variable domain: ETGVTQSPTHLIKTRGQQVTLRCSSQSGHNTVSWYQQALGQGPQFIFQYYREEENGRGNFPPRFSGLQFPNYSSELNVNALELDDSALYLCASSTGQQETQYFGPGTRLLVL.

This clone was seen once. This chain connects TRBV5-4 to TRBJ2-1, with D uncertain. V was clipped by 6 bases and J by 0 bases, with 10 bases between them. Germline values: CDR1 SGHNT, CDR2 YYREEE (reference sequence). CDR3 length: 14 residues. The CDR3 is CASTLESSYNEQFF. The CDR3 DNA reads TGTGCCAGCACCCTGGAGAGCTCCTACAATGAGCAGTTCTTC.

In DNA, the CDR3 is TGTGCCAGCTCACCGGGACAGGCATCCGGTGGCTACACCTTC. Translated, it gives CASSPGQASGGYTF. The genes are TRBV18 and TRBJ1-2; 8 bases line up with TRBD1. With 3 bases clipped from V and 7 bases from J, the junction kept 7 bases outside the gene matches. The CDR3 is 14 amino acids. Germline values: CDR1 KGHSH, CDR2 LQKENI. Together with reference TRBV18 and TRBJ1-2, the CDR3 gives the full variable domain: NAGVMQNPRHLVRRRGQEARLRCSPMKGHSHVYWYRQLPEEGLKFMVYLQKENIIDESGMPKERFSAEFPKEGPSILRIQQVVRGDSAAYFCASSPGQASGGYTFGSGTRLTVV.

The V gene is TRBV28, the J gene TRBJ2-2; tentative D call: TRBD1 (5 bases). The CDR3 runs to 12 residues. CDR1 and CDR2 from the germline V gene are MDHEN and SYDVKM. V was cut by 5 bases and J by 6 bases, with 7 bases left in between. The DNA of the CDR3 is TGTGCCAGCAGTCAGGGTCCCGGGGAGCTGTTTTTT. It codes for CASSQGPGELFF.

This chain joins TRBV29-1 and TRBJ2-1, with 7 bases identical to TRBD2. Losses at the gene ends were 6 bases for V and 5 bases for J; bases not matched to a gene: 10. This CDR3 spans 14 amino acids. Germline V gives CDR1 SQVTM, CDR2 ANQGSEA. In DNA, the CDR3 is TGCAGCGTGAACAAAAGACTAGCTGACAATGAGCAGTTCTTC. Translating it yields CSVNKRLADNEQFF.

This clone has a handful of counts. The rearrangement uses TRBV5-4 and TRBJ1-5, with a tentative D call TRBD1 (5 bases). This CDR3 is 13 amino acids long. The V gene's germline CDR1 is SGHNT and CDR2 YYREEE (reference sequence). V lost 1 base to trimming and J lost 7 bases, with 9 bases between them. The CDR3 nucleotides read TGTGCCAGCAGCTTGCAGGGCGCGCAGCCCCAGCATTTT. Amino acids: CASSLQGAQPQHF. The variable domain in full, completed from reference TRBV5-4 and TRBJ1-5, reads ETGVTQSPTHLIKTRGQQVTLRCSSQSGHNTVSWYQQALGQGPQFIFQYYREEENGRGNFPPRFSGLQFPNYSSELNVNALELDDSALYLCASSLQGAQPQHFGDGTRLSIL.

This chain joins TRBV4-2 and TRBJ2-5; 14 bases agree with TRBD2. CDR3 length: 19 amino acids. From germline, CDR1 is LGHNA and CDR2 YNFKEQ. V lost 3 bases and J lost 11; bases outside the gene matches: 20. The DNA for the CDR3 is TGTGCCAGCAGCCATCCTATTTCACGGGGACTAGCGGGAGTATATGAGCAGTACTTC. It translates to CASSHPISRGLAGVYEQYF.

V gene TRBV5-6 combines with J gene TRBJ2-7; unclear D gene. V was shortened by 3 bases and J by 4 bases, with 20 bases between the two germline ends. This CDR3 has 16 residues. The germline V gene has CDR1 SGHDT and CDR2 YYEEEE. DNA for the CDR3: TGTGCCAGCAGCTCCAAAGGGTGGGGTATCTCGTACGAGCAGTACTTC. Its protein product is CASSSKGWGISYEQYF.

V usage is TRBV6-6 and J usage is TRBJ2-7; TRBD2 agrees at 11 bases. The junction had 5 bases not matched to a gene; V was cut back by 8 bases and J by 2 bases. The CDR3 contains 14 residues. Germline CDR1 MNHNY, CDR2 SVGAGI (reference sequence). The CDR3 DNA sequence: TGTGCCAGCCAAACTAGCGGGGGACCCTACGAGCAGTACTTC. Translation gives CASQTSGGPYEQYF.

CDR3: CSVRLKLAKNIQYF. For the CDR3, the DNA is TGCAGCGTGCGACTAAAACTAGCCAAAAACATTCAGTACTTC. This rearrangement joins TRBV29-1 to TRBJ2-4, with a tentative D call TRBD2 (5 bases). From germline, CDR1 is SQVTM and CDR2 ANQGSEA. Trimming left V 6 bases short and J 0 bases short, with 12 bases between. CDR3 length: 14 amino acids.

This clone was found once. V is TRBV4-2 and J is TRBJ2-3; 7 positions agree with TRBD2. This CDR3 has 15 residues. The V gene end was trimmed by 0 bases and the J gene end by 5 bases; junction bases not matched to a gene: 5. Germline V gene data show CDR1 as LGHNA and CDR2 as YNFKEQ. The DNA of the CDR3 is TGTGCCAGCAGCCAAGACGGGACTACAGGAGATACGCAGTATTTT. Translation: CASSQDGTTGDTQYF.

Turning to this clone: Other DNA sequences from this sample encode an identical CDR3 as well. The CDR3 DNA sequence: TGTGCCAGCAGCGTAGAGGCGAGCTCCTACGAGCAGTACTTC. Its protein product is CASSVEASSYEQYF. This chain connects TRBV9 to TRBJ2-7; D unclear. Per the germline V gene, CDR1 is SGDLS and CDR2 is YYNGEE. Trimming removed 0 bases at V and 0 bases at J, with 7 bases between. The CDR3 is 14 amino acids.